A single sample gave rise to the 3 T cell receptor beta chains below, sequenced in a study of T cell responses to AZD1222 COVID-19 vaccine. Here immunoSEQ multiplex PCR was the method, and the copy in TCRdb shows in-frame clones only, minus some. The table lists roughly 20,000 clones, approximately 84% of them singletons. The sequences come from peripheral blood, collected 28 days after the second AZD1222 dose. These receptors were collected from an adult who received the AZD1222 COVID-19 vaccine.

The CDR3 loop reads CASSFFDSLNTEAFF. In DNA, the CDR3 is TGCGCCAGCAGCTTCTTCGACAGCCTGAACACTGAAGCTTTCTTT. The genes are TRBV5-1 and TRBJ1-1; tentatively, D is TRBD1 (5 bases). This CDR3 comprises 15 residues. The V gene lost 2 bases and the J gene lost 0 bases, with 11 bases spanning the gap. The germline CDR1 and CDR2 sequences are SGHRS and YFSETQ.

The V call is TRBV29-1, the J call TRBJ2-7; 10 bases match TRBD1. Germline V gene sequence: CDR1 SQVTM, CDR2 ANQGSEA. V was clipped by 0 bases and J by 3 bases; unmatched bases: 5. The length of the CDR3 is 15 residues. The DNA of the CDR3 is TGCAGCGTTGAAGATGAGGGACAGGGGATCTACGAGCAGTACTTC. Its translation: CSVEDEGQGIYEQYF.

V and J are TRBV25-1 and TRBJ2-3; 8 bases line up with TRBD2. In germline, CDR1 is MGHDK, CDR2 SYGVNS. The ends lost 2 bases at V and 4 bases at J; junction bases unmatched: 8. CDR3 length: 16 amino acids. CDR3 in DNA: TGTGCCAGCAGTGAAGGTTTCGGGAGGGAGGCAGATACGCAGTATTTT. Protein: CASSEGFGREADTQYF.